This entry describes one TCR beta chain. Which antigen it targets is not known. No quality values exist for individual bases; no much larger clone is one base distant. This specimen's time point label, per the study, means: blood sample drawn before combined kidney and bone marrow transplant. Thawed PBMCs were FACS-sorted into unstimulated Tregs (CD4+CD25+CD127-), CD4+ non-Tregs (CD4+CD25-), CD4 cells and CD8 cells. 4 combined kidney and bone marrow transplant recipients from the ITN036ST trial were included as patients, and samples were available only from these trial subjects. Healthy control blood was processed to PBMCs by Ficoll density gradient and cryopreserved, and patient PBMCs were collected before and after transplant. From V the trimming removes 6 bases and from J it removes 1 base, while the gene matches leave 7 bases of the junction unaccounted for. CDR1 KGHSH and CDR2 LQKENI were looked up in the germline V gene. Spanning cysteine to phenylalanine, the CDR3 consists of 15 amino acids. Just the 45-base CDR3 DNA is kept, in frame starting at base 1.

For TCRbeta CDR3 sequencing, genomic DNA was extracted from sorted cells using the QIAGEN DNeasy Blood and Tissue Kit. Through immunoSEQ, high-throughput TCRbeta CDR3 sequencing was done commercially, including PCR amplification with internal controls and bias correction. For the original study's pipeline: Unique productive TCRbeta sequences were defined by CDR3 nucleotide sequence where primers matched, otherwise by CDR3 amino acid sequence with Vbeta and Jbeta genes. Sorting error was corrected by removing sequences shared between sorted populations at a frequency ratio of 2:1 or less, and the remaining shared sequences were assigned to the higher population. A sequence was defined as donor-reactive if the sequence was expanded at least 5-fold in CFSE-low cells compared with unstimulated cells and had a frequency of at least 0.01% in CFSE-low cells. Repertoire divergence was quantified by Jensen-Shannon divergence calculated from the top 100 TCRbeta sequences ranked by frequency. For samples with multiple sequencing runs, sorting error was corrected separately for each run before the runs were pooled. TCRdb stores this immuneACCESS table with in-frame sequences only. Part of the clones is absent; in the studies checked, under half of the shortfall reflects unresolved V genes, and no reason is known for the rest. V, J and clone size were drawn from that table, and D and trimming were deduced from the DNA. This sample is represented by about 83,000 clones; around 98% of them were singletons. The ten largest account for 0.56% of the sample.

This sample was taken from a study of Tregs in tolerant kidney transplant recipients (dated by TCRdb to between 2018 and 2020). For context, the study as a whole: Related donors were used in the transplants with nonmyeloablative bone marrow transplantation, and mixed chimerism was transient in the human trials. The study applied TCRbeta sequencing to find donor-specific regulatory T cells before combined kidney and bone marrow transplantation and then followed those same cells after transplant.

Broad study findings and their caveats: Although technical replication error seemed to be minimal, the question of biological reproducibility was not addressed directly. Because the PCR primers were changed over time for some patients, nucleotide-level comparison could not be performed across the samples from those patients. Donor-specific Treg expansion exceeded global Treg expansion in tolerant patients, suggesting antigen-driven rather than nonspecific expansion. The most biologically relevant and donor-specific TCRbeta repertoire appeared to be identified by expanding Tregs with activated donor B cells. The study was limited by small patient numbers, and the findings need validation in larger populations and under other immunosuppression protocols.

The sequence was obtained from a human donor who received a combined kidney and bone marrow transplant. This chain joins TRBV18 to TRBJ2-3; 7 bases in the middle match TRBD2. The specimen was CD4+ T cells from blood, collected before the transplant. For the CDR3, the sequence is CASSYRGDGTDTQYF. At the DNA level, the sequence is TGTGCCAGCTCGTATCGGGGGGATGGCACAGATACGCAGTATTTT.